This T cell receptor (beta chain) was documented in a study of T cell changes during pregnancy in multiple sclerosis. The CDR3 contains 16 residues. The junction had 7 bases not matched to a gene; V was cut back by 3 bases and J by 3 bases. Germline V gene sequence: CDR1 LNHNV, CDR2 YYDKDF (reference sequence). The protocol was immunoSEQ multiplex PCR, while the TCRdb copy is restricted to in-frame clones and leaves out a portion. The sample has roughly 76,000 clones; 75% to 95% are singletons. This sequence joins TRBV15 and TRBJ2-2, with TRBD1 identical over 7 bases. The sequence was obtained from a female donor with multiple sclerosis, enrolled in a pregnancy study. This specimen consisted of CD4+ T cells from peripheral blood mononuclear cells, obtained in the second trimester of pregnancy. CDR3 nucleotides: TGTGCCACCAGCAGTCTGACAGGGATTGACACCGGGGAGCTGTTTTTT. The encoded protein is CATSSLTGIDTGELFF.